This TCR beta chain was found in a study of cytomegalovirus exposure and HLA in healthy donors. The PCR used 60 Vbeta and 13 Jbeta primers. Profiled with immunoSEQ multiplex PCR; TCRdb holds only in-frame clones, not every one. Here the sample spans 70,000 to 95,000 clones, roughly 76% being singletons. V gave up 6 bases and J gave up 2 bases; unmatched junction bases: 12. Germline lookup yields CDR1 MDHEN and CDR2 SYDVKM. This CDR3 region has 16 residues. The chain uses TRBV28 and TRBJ1-1, with 7 positions matching TRBD1. Sequenced input: PBMCs. The TCR comes from a woman in her 30s in good health and CMV-seronegative. The CDR3 loop is CASSTPYRGLNTEAFF. Written as DNA, the CDR3 is TGTGCCAGCAGCACCCCCTACAGGGGCCTTAACACTGAAGCTTTCTTT.